The 30 T cell receptor beta chains presented below share a single source sample, sequenced in a study of CD8 T cells in ankylosing spondylitis (dated by TCRdb to about 2017). The protocol used for the library was 5' RACE. Sequencing relied on an Illumina HiSeq 2500. In-frame beta chains were kept once TCRdb had trimmed the public reads at Q25 with fastp and called clones with MiXCR. Rows are combined by CDR3 protein, so each entry shows the most common genes and DNA. This sample lists approximately 290,000 distinct CDR3 sequences; 20% to 25% were detected once. Jointly, the top ten make up about 3.7% of the sample. The sample taken for sequencing was blood, either unsorted or a sorted T cell fraction (not recorded which). The receptors originated from a female donor with ankylosing spondylitis or in good health (not recorded which).

This clonotype turned up a few times. The chain carries TRBV7-9 and TRBJ1-2; D may be TRBD1 (5 bases). The germline V gene encodes CDR1 SEHNR and CDR2 FQNEAQ (reference sequence). The CDR3 runs 11 residues. Trimming left V 5 bases short and J 8 bases short, with 9 bases between. The CDR3 loop reads CASSLRDGYTF. The CDR3 region has the DNA TGTGCCAGCAGCCTCAGGGACGGCTACACCTTC. Drawing the rest from reference TRBV7-9 and TRBJ1-2, the complete variable domain is DTGVSQNPRHKITKRGQNVTFRCDPISEHNRLYWYRQTLGQGPEFLTYFQNEAQLEKSRLLSDRFSAERPKGSFSTLEIQRTEQGDSAMYLCASSLRDGYTFGSGTRLTVV.

The CDR3 nucleotides are TGTGCCAGCAGCCAAGATCCGGCGGGAGGGCCTTGGGAGACCCAGTACTTC. Translated, it gives CASSQDPAGGPWETQYF. The chain links TRBV4-2 to TRBJ2-5; 9 bases align to TRBD2. J was trimmed by 5 bases and V by 0 bases; bases with no gene match: 10. The CDR3 spans 17 residues. Germline CDR1 and CDR2: LGHNA and YNFKEQ.

The chain employs TRBV9 and TRBJ2-3, with a possible D match to TRBD1 (5 bases). In germline, CDR1 is SGDLS, CDR2 YYNGEE. The CDR3 has 14 residues. The V and J ends lost 0 bases and 4 bases respectively, with 9 bases between them. CDR3 nucleotide sequence: TGTGCCAGCAGCGTAGCTCAGGGTGCAGATACGCAGTATTTT. Encoded protein: CASSVAQGADTQYF.

This clonotype was seen a few times. The chain carries TRBV28 and TRBJ1-5; D gene uncertain. CDR1 is MDHEN, CDR2 SYDVKM, per germline. Trimming took 2 bases from V and 1 from J, leaving 6 bases between them. The CDR3 totals 14 residues. This chain's CDR3 is CASSLEVSNQPQHF. The DNA of the CDR3 is TGTGCCAGCAGTTTAGAAGTAAGCAATCAGCCCCAGCATTTT.

The rearrangement uses TRBV20-1 and TRBJ2-3, with 10 bases identical to TRBD2. The CDR3 extends over 15 amino acids. The germline V gene has CDR1 DFQATT and CDR2 SNEGSKA (reference sequence). After removal of 6 bases from V and 1 base from J, the junction contained 7 bases not matched to a gene. The CDR3, as DNA: TGCAGTGCGAAGGCCGGGACTAGCGGCACAGATACGCAGTATTTT. Encoded protein: CSAKAGTSGTDTQYF.

This clonotype has at least ten counts. The rearrangement uses TRBV20-1 and TRBJ1-3; TRBD1 aligns across 8 bases. The V gene's germline CDR1 is DFQATT and CDR2 SNEGSKA (reference sequence). CDR3 length: 15 residues. V lost 1 base, J lost 4 bases, and 6 bases stayed unmatched. CDR3 in DNA: TGCAGTGCTAGAGCCCCGACAGGGGACGGAAACACCATATATTTT. Amino acid sequence: CSARAPTGDGNTIYF.

The chain combines TRBV7-2 with TRBJ2-1; D ambiguous. The CDR3 consists of 16 residues. Trimming shortened V by 2 bases and J by 4 bases, and 15 bases separated the two germline ends. CDR1 and CDR2 from the germline V gene are SGHTA and FQGNSA. The CDR3 DNA follows: TGTGCCAGCAGCTTATCCCCTCCGGGCCAGTACAATGAGCAGTTCTTC. Protein sequence: CASSLSPPGQYNEQFF.

J is TRBJ2-1 and V is TRBV20-1; 10 bases agree with TRBD1. V gave up 3 bases and J gave up 6 bases; unmatched junction bases: 5. The CDR3 runs to 14 residues. Per the germline V gene, CDR1 is DFQATT and CDR2 is SNEGSKA (reference sequence). CDR3 residues: CSASPGQGLNEQFF. The DNA of the CDR3 is TGCAGTGCTAGCCCGGGACAGGGGCTCAATGAGCAGTTCTTC.

This clonotype was seen only a few times. The chain employs TRBV7-8 and TRBJ2-7; D remains unclear. The V gene lost 3 bases and the J gene lost 5 bases, with 11 bases spanning the gap. The germline CDR1 and CDR2 sequences are SGHVS and FQNEAQ. CDR3 size: 13 residues. The CDR3 nucleotides read TGTGCCAGCAGCTTCCCCGGGCCCCACGAGCAGTACTTC. This gives the protein CASSFPGPHEQYF.

The table lists this clonotype with a few counts. This rearrangement joins TRBV20-1 to TRBJ2-7, with D possibly matching TRBD1 (5 bases). Trimming removed 6 bases at V and 2 bases at J, with 14 bases between. This CDR3 has 13 residues. The germline V gene has CDR1 DFQATT and CDR2 SNEGSKA (reference sequence). The CDR3 loop is CSASRTPPYEQYF. The CDR3 DNA follows: TGCAGTGCGTCCCGGACACCTCCCTACGAGCAGTACTTC.

In its sample, this clonotype was seen many times. The gene calls are TRBV9 and TRBJ2-7, with a tentative D call TRBD1 (7 bases). The CDR3 loop spans 16 amino acids. The germline CDR1 and CDR2 sequences are SGDLS and YYNGEE. The V gene lost 0 bases and the J gene lost 3 bases, with 16 bases spanning the gap. This CDR3 reads CASSVGVGGQYYEQYF. CDR3 DNA sequence: TGTGCCAGCAGCGTAGGGGTCGGGGGACAGTACTACGAGCAGTACTTC. Complete variable domain (other parts from reference TRBV9 and TRBJ2-7): DSGVTQTPKHLITATGQRVTLRCSPRSGDLSVYWYQQSLDQGLQFLIQYYNGEERAKGNILERFSAQQFPDLHSELNLSSLELGDSALYFCASSVGVGGQYYEQYFGPGTRLTVT.

This clonotype appeared a few times. The chain links TRBV6-5 to TRBJ2-1, with 13 bases identical to TRBD2. The trim removed 4 bases at V and 9 bases at J, leaving 6 bases unmatched. Germline values: CDR1 MNHEY, CDR2 SVGAGI. The CDR3 has 15 residues. In DNA form, the CDR3 reads TGTGCCAGCAGTTCCCGGACTAGCGGGAGTGCTGAGCAGTTCTTC. This encodes CASSSRTSGSAEQFF.

V is TRBV5-1 and J is TRBJ2-7, with D possibly TRBD1 on 6 matching bases. Germline assignment: CDR1 SGHRS and CDR2 YFSETQ. V lost 9 bases and J 0 bases, leaving 16 bases between the germline ends. CDR3 length equals 14 residues. Here the CDR3 DNA reads TGCGCCACCTCTCCGGAGACAGGCTCCTACGAGCAGTACTTC. Protein sequence: CATSPETGSYEQYF.

V is TRBV29-1 and J is TRBJ2-1; 7 bases are a match to TRBD2. With 1 base clipped from V and 6 bases from J, the junction kept 6 bases outside the gene matches. Germline-derived CDR1 and CDR2 are SQVTM and ANQGSEA. The CDR3 contains 14 residues. The CDR3: CSVEGTSEGNEQFF. The CDR3 nucleotides are TGCAGCGTTGAAGGGACTAGTGAAGGCAATGAGCAGTTCTTC.

The chain combines TRBV6-2 or TRBV6-3 with TRBJ2-1, with 10 nucleotides matching TRBD2. Germline CDR1 MNHEY, CDR2 SVGEGT. The CDR3 extends over 16 amino acids. The ends lost 2 bases at V and 5 bases at J; junction bases unmatched: 6. The CDR3 sequence is CASSYPGLAMNNEQFF. The DNA of the CDR3 is TGTGCCAGCAGTTACCCGGGACTAGCGATGAACAATGAGCAGTTCTTC.

This clonotype was observed a handful of times. This chain links TRBV10-2 with TRBJ2-1; 12 nucleotides agree with TRBD2. Germline V CDR1 and CDR2: WSHSY, SAAADI. Germline trimming cut 6 bases from V and 6 bases from J; bases unmatched to any gene: 0. The CDR3 is made up of 13 amino acids. CDR3 protein: CASRTSGGNEQFF. The CDR3 region has the DNA TGCGCCAGCAGGACTAGCGGGGGCAATGAGCAGTTCTTC.

This chain uses TRBV3-1 with TRBJ1-1; D remains ambiguous. V was shortened by 0 bases and J by 10 bases, with 12 bases between the two germline ends. The CDR3 totals 13 residues. Germline assignment: CDR1 LGHDT and CDR2 YNNKEL (reference sequence). CDR3 nucleotide sequence: TGTGCCAGCAGCCAAGAGGGCCGCCCCGGAGCTTTCTTT. Its protein product is CASSQEGRPGAFF.

The V and J genes are TRBV24-1 and TRBJ1-5; D not certain. The germline V gene has CDR1 KGHDR and CDR2 SFDVKD. Trimming pared 6 bases from V and 0 bases from J, leaving 8 bases between. The CDR3 length is 14 residues. CDR3 DNA sequence: TGTGCCACCAGTCCAGGCCATAGCAATCAGCCCCAGCATTTT. Translation: CATSPGHSNQPQHF.

V is TRBV9 and J is TRBJ1-1; 7 nucleotides align to TRBD1. Looked up from germline, CDR1 is SGDLS and CDR2 is YYNGEE. V lost 0 bases and J lost 2; bases outside the gene matches: 4. This CDR3 region has 15 residues. Written as DNA, the CDR3 is TGTGCCAGCAGCGTAGGGGGACAGCTAAACACTGAAGCTTTCTTT. Translation gives CASSVGGQLNTEAFF.

CDR3 in DNA: TGTGCCAGCTCGCTTCTACTAGCGGGAGAGAACGAGCAGTACTTC. Its protein product is CASSLLLAGENEQYF. The rearrangement links TRBV18 to TRBJ2-7; TRBD2 aligns across 11 bases. Germline assignment: CDR1 KGHSH and CDR2 LQKENI. J gave up 5 bases and V 6 bases, and 9 bases lay outside the gene matches. The CDR3 runs to 15 residues.

This clonotype was observed a handful of times. The chain recombines TRBV7-2 with TRBJ2-1, with 11 bases fitting TRBD2. The ends lost 2 bases at V and 5 bases at J; junction bases unmatched: 5. The germline V gene encodes CDR1 SGHTA and CDR2 FQGNSA. There are 16 residues in the CDR3. The CDR3 sequence: CASSLRLGLADNEQFF. The DNA of the CDR3 is TGTGCCAGCAGCTTACGGTTGGGACTAGCGGACAATGAGCAGTTCTTC.

This clonotype was observed a handful of times. J is TRBJ1-6 and V is TRBV20-1, with no clear D. CDR3 length equals 13 residues. Trimming stripped 3 bases from V and 7 bases from J, with 10 bases between. Germline CDR1 and CDR2: DFQATT and SNEGSKA (reference sequence). The DNA for the CDR3 is TGCAGTGCTAGTGGCTCACGGAATTCACCCCTCCACTTT. Its translation is CSASGSRNSPLHF.

The table lists this clonotype with a few counts. The chain combines TRBV6-6 with TRBJ1-1; no definite D call. The CDR3 loop spans 17 amino acids. Trimming took off 7 bases at V and 3 bases at J, with 24 bases between the two ends. The germline V gene encodes CDR1 MNHNY and CDR2 SVGAGI (reference sequence). The CDR3 sequence is CASTVTPGWAKDTEAFF. The CDR3 coding sequence is TGTGCCAGCACCGTAACCCCGGGTTGGGCGAAGGACACTGAAGCTTTCTTT.

This chain connects TRBV4-3 to TRBJ1-4, with D possibly TRBD1 on 5 matching bases. The germline CDR1 and CDR2 sequences are LGHNA and YSLEER. The V gene lost 8 bases and the J gene lost 4 bases, with 11 bases spanning the gap. The length of the CDR3 is 13 residues. CDR3 coding DNA: TGCGCCAGCTCGACAGATTATAATGAAAAACTGTTTTTT. Residues: CASSTDYNEKLFF.

This chain connects TRBV20-1 to TRBJ2-1, with 9 bases lining up with TRBD1. The germline gives CDR1 DFQATT, CDR2 SNEGSKA (reference sequence). This CDR3 spans 15 amino acids. With V trimmed by 5 bases and J by 5 bases, 10 bases remained unmatched. For the CDR3, the DNA is TGCAGTGCTTCGACGGACAGGGGATCCGACAATGAGCAGTTCTTC. Translation gives CSASTDRGSDNEQFF.

This clonotype was counted once. The genes are TRBV9 and TRBJ2-5; possibly TRBD2 for D (5 bases). Germline lookup yields CDR1 SGDLS and CDR2 YYNGEE. This CDR3 comprises 15 residues. V shed 0 bases and J shed 3 bases, with 12 bases lying between them. CDR3 coding DNA: TGTGCCAGCAGCGTAGATGGCGCGGGTGAAGAGACCCAGTACTTC. Protein product: CASSVDGAGEETQYF.

This clonotype has a count of ten or more. One junction end does not reproduce the germline sequence, and a read error may be involved. The rearrangement links TRBV5-1 to TRBJ2-7; D is possibly TRBD2 (5 bases). The CDR3 covers 14 residues. Germline CDR1 is SGHRS and CDR2 is YFSETQ. The CDR3 coding sequence is TGTGCCAGCAGTTTAAGTGGGAGCTCCTACGAGCAGTACTTC. As protein: CASSLSGSSYEQYF.

This clonotype appeared many times. The chain joins TRBV29-1 to TRBJ2-3; TRBD2 matches at 11 bases. Germline CDR1 is SQVTM and CDR2 is ANQGSEA. The CDR3 spans 15 residues. J was trimmed by 4 bases and V by 7 bases; bases with no gene match: 10. The CDR3 nucleotides are TGCAGCGCCTCCCTTAGTAGCGGGAGGGCAGATACGCAGTATTTT. Translated: CSASLSSGRADTQYF.

The rearrangement uses TRBV18 and TRBJ1-4; D not certain. The CDR3 extends over 12 amino acids. CDR1 and CDR2 from the germline V gene are KGHSH and LQKENI. V was clipped by 3 bases and J by 10 bases, with 9 bases between them. The CDR3 sequence is CASSPEFGKLFF. The CDR3 bases are TGTGCCAGCTCACCGGAGTTCGGAAAACTGTTTTTT.

This sequence joins TRBV11-2 and TRBJ1-1; D is unresolved. This CDR3 is built from 15 residues. Germline CDR1 reads SGHAT; CDR2 reads FQNNGV. The V end was cut by 0 bases, the J end by 0 bases, with 8 bases between. The CDR3 here is CASSLDRAMNTEAFF. The CDR3, as DNA: TGTGCCAGCAGCTTAGATCGAGCCATGAACACTGAAGCTTTCTTT.